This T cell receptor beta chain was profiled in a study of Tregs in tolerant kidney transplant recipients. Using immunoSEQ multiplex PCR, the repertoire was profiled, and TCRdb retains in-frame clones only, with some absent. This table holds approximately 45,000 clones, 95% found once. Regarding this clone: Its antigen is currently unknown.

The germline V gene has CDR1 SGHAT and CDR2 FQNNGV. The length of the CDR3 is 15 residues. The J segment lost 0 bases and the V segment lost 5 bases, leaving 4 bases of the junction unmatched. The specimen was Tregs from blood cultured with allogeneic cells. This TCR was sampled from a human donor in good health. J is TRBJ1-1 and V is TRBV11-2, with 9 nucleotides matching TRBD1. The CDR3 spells CASSPRTGVNTEAFF. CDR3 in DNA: TGTGCCAGCAGCCCTAGGACAGGGGTGAACACTGAAGCTTTCTTT. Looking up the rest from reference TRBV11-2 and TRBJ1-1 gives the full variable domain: EAGVAQSPRYKIIEKRQSVAFWCNPISGHATLYWYQQILGQGPKLLIQFQNNGVVDDSQLPKDRFSAERLKGVDSTLKIQPAKLEDSAVYLCASSPRTGVNTEAFFGQGTRLTVV.